Listed here are 29 T cell receptor beta chains from one sample, sequenced in a study of T cells in narcolepsy (dated by TCRdb to the late 2010s). The library was built by means of the immunoSEQ multiplex PCR assay. TCRdb holds this immuneACCESS table with in-frame rearrangements only. Some clones are missing; in checked studies, unresolved V genes explain under half, and the rest has no known cause. Counted in this sample were approximately 25,000 clones; about nine tenths of them appeared once. The ten largest account for about 1.1% of the sample. Sequencing input: CD45RA- memory CD4+ T cells from PBMCs. The meaning of the sample's cell subset or site label: memory T cells sorted ex vivo from peripheral blood. Source of these receptors: a human donor with narcolepsy.

This clone was seen a single time. The rearrangement uses TRBV11-1 and TRBJ2-5, with D unclear. This CDR3 is 16 amino acids long. Germline loops: CDR1 SGHAT, CDR2 FQDESV (reference sequence). Trimming took off 3 bases at V and 1 base at J, with 15 bases between the two ends. This CDR3 reads CASSLGNPLVQETQYF. The DNA for the CDR3 is TGTGCCAGCAGCTTGGGGAATCCTCTCGTCCAAGAGACCCAGTACTTC.

V is TRBV2 and J is TRBJ2-7, with TRBD2 identical over 7 bases. Trimming removed 5 bases from V and 5 bases from J; junction bases left unmatched: 9. There are 14 residues in the CDR3. Per the germline V gene, CDR1 is SNHLY and CDR2 is FYNNEI. The CDR3 sequence: CASSLGEGGHEQYV. The CDR3 DNA is TGTGCCAGCAGTTTGGGGGAGGGCGGCCACGAGCAGTACGTC.

V gene TRBV7-9 combines with J gene TRBJ2-3; 7 bases are shared with TRBD2. CDR1 and CDR2 from the germline V gene are SEHNR and FQNEAQ (reference sequence). After removal of 5 bases from V and 0 bases from J, the junction contained 2 bases not matched to a gene. This CDR3 is 14 amino acids long. CDR3 coding DNA: TGTGCCAGCAGCCGGGGGGTTAGCACAGATACGCAGTATTTT. As protein: CASSRGVSTDTQYF. Looking up the rest from reference TRBV7-9 and TRBJ2-3 gives the full variable domain: DTGVSQNPRHKITKRGQNVTFRCDPISEHNRLYWYRQTLGQGPEFLTYFQNEAQLEKSRLLSDRFSAERPKGSFSTLEIQRTEQGDSAMYLCASSRGVSTDTQYFGPGTRLTVL.

CDR3 amino acids: CASSLGSYNEQFF. The DNA for the CDR3 is TGTGCCAGCAGCTTAGGTTCCTACAATGAGCAGTTCTTC. V usage is TRBV11-2 and J usage is TRBJ2-1; no definite D call. The CDR3 loop spans 13 amino acids. Germline V gene sequence: CDR1 SGHAT, CDR2 FQNNGV. Trimming shortened V by 1 base and J by 1 base, and 2 bases separated the two germline ends.

This clone appeared once. The rearrangement uses TRBV15 and TRBJ1-5; D not certain. The CDR3 spans 14 residues. Germline CDR1 and CDR2: LNHNV and YYDKDF (reference sequence). Trimming left V 1 base short and J 3 bases short, with 7 bases between. CDR3: CATSRVTTNQPQHF. The CDR3 coding sequence is TGTGCCACCAGCAGAGTTACGACCAATCAGCCCCAGCATTTT.

The chain combines TRBV6-6 with TRBJ2-7; the D gene is possibly TRBD1 (5 bases). V gave up 4 bases and J gave up 6 bases, with 13 bases separating them. Looked up from germline, CDR1 is MNHNY and CDR2 is SVGAGI (reference sequence). The CDR3 sequence is 13 residues long. DNA of the CDR3: TGTGCCAGCAGTTGGCAGGGAAGGGGCGAGCAGTACGTC. Amino acid sequence: CASSWQGRGEQYV.

This clone has more than one count but fewer than ten. This chain uses TRBV5-1 with TRBJ2-5; 10 bases are a match to TRBD2. The trim removed 2 bases at V and 0 bases at J, leaving 4 bases unmatched. The length of the CDR3 is 16 residues. CDR1 SGHRS and CDR2 YFSETQ come from the germline V gene. CDR3 DNA: TGCGCCAGCAGCTTAGGACTAGCGGCGAACCAAGAGACCCAGTACTTC. Protein sequence: CASSLGLAANQETQYF.

V gene TRBV7-9 combines with J gene TRBJ1-6, with TRBD1 as a possible D gene (5 bases). This CDR3 is built from 13 residues. Trimming pared 3 bases from V and 10 bases from J, leaving 10 bases between. From germline, CDR1 is SEHNR and CDR2 FQNEAQ (reference sequence). The chain's CDR3 is CASSFQGGSPLHF. DNA of the CDR3: TGTGCCAGCAGCTTTCAGGGTGGATCACCCCTCCACTTT.

This clone was seen a few times. V gene TRBV10-2 combines with J gene TRBJ2-6; the D is unclear. The CDR3 has 13 amino acids. Trimming pared 0 bases from V and 3 bases from J, leaving 0 bases between. From germline, CDR1 is WSHSY and CDR2 SAAADI. The chain's CDR3 is CASSESGANVLTF. The DNA for the CDR3 is TGCGCCAGCAGTGAGTCTGGGGCCAACGTCCTGACTTTC.

V gene TRBV5-5 combines with J gene TRBJ2-7; D is tentatively TRBD1 or TRBD2 (5 bases each). CDR3 size: 14 residues. V lost 4 bases and J 0 bases, leaving 11 bases between the germline ends. The germline V gene encodes CDR1 SGHKS and CDR2 YYEKEE (reference sequence). The CDR3 sequence: CASSPTGASYEQYV. As DNA, the CDR3 is TGTGCCAGCAGCCCCACCGGGGCCTCCTACGAGCAGTACGTC.

The chain recombines TRBV4-2 with TRBJ2-5; 13 positions match TRBD2. Germline values: CDR1 LGHNA, CDR2 YNFKEQ. V lost 3 bases to trimming and J lost 4 bases; unmatched junction nucleotides: 5. The CDR3 spans 16 residues. The CDR3 sequence is CASSHTTSGGPETQYF. CDR3 coding DNA: TGTGCCAGCAGCCACACGACTAGCGGGGGGCCAGAGACCCAGTACTTC.

This clone was recorded only once. V is TRBV6-5 and J is TRBJ1-2; D is perhaps TRBD1 (5 bases). Trimming shortened V by 5 bases and J by 4 bases, and 14 bases separated the two germline ends. Germline loops: CDR1 MNHEY, CDR2 SVGAGI. CDR3 length equals 14 residues. CDR3 bases: TGTGCCAGCAGTGCTAGCTTGACAGTCTATGGCTACACCTTC. As protein: CASSASLTVYGYTF.

The chain employs TRBV5-1 and TRBJ1-2, with 7 bases identical to TRBD1. V lost 0 bases, J lost 4 bases, and 15 bases stayed unmatched. Germline CDR1 is SGHRS and CDR2 is YFSETQ. CDR3 length equals 18 residues. The CDR3: CASSLEGTAQVMGYGYTF. CDR3 DNA sequence: TGCGCCAGCAGCTTGGAGGGGACAGCGCAAGTAATGGGCTATGGCTACACCTTC.

The rearrangement joins TRBV5-4 to TRBJ1-1; 10 nucleotides align to TRBD1. Germline V CDR1 and CDR2: SGHNT, YYREEE (reference sequence). The CDR3 consists of 16 residues. Unmatched junction bases numbered 9, after V lost 5 bases and J lost 2 bases. The chain's CDR3 is CASSHFRTGGNTEAFF. CDR3 DNA: TGTGCCAGCAGTCACTTTCGGACAGGGGGAAACACTGAAGCTTTCTTT.

This chain links TRBV7-9 with TRBJ2-2; TRBD1 might be the D (6 bases). CDR1 is SEHNR, CDR2 FQNEAQ, per germline (reference sequence). With 2 bases removed from V and 6 bases from J, the gap between germline ends came to 13 bases. The CDR3 length is 15 residues. The CDR3 DNA reads as TGTGCCAGCAGCTTATTCTCCAGGGGAGCCGGGGAGCTGTTTTTT. Its translation is CASSLFSRGAGELFF.

This chain's CDR3 is CASRPRWGPDGELFF. Written as DNA, the CDR3 is TGCGCCAGCAGACCGCGGTGGGGGCCGGACGGGGAGCTGTTTTTT. The chain couples TRBV5-1 to TRBJ2-2; possible D gene TRBD1, 6 bases. The V and J ends lost 5 bases and 7 bases respectively, with 18 bases between them. The germline CDR1 and CDR2 sequences are SGHRS and YFSETQ. The CDR3 has 15 amino acids.

V usage is TRBV9 and J usage is TRBJ2-1; D unresolved. Trimming removed 0 bases from V and 0 bases from J, with 7 bases in between. Germline V lookup: CDR1 SGDLS, CDR2 YYNGEE. The CDR3 has 15 residues. The chain's CDR3 is CASSVGQSSYNEQFF. For the CDR3, the DNA is TGTGCCAGCAGCGTAGGGCAGAGCTCCTACAATGAGCAGTTCTTC.

The rearrangement joins TRBV6-5 to TRBJ2-1, with D perhaps TRBD2 (6 bases). The CDR3 totals 14 residues. V was clipped by 4 bases and J by 5 bases, with 12 bases between them. Germline CDR1 is MNHEY and CDR2 is SVGAGI. In DNA form, the CDR3 reads TGTGCCAGCAGTTGGGGCGGGGCCAACAATGAGCAGTTCTTC. It encodes CASSWGGANNEQFF.

The chain couples TRBV9 to TRBJ2-3; unclear D gene. Germline values: CDR1 SGDLS, CDR2 YYNGEE. This CDR3 region has 15 residues. The V end lost 0 bases, the J end lost 3 bases, and 11 bases lay between the germline ends. The CDR3: CASSVAHLGTDTQYF. The DNA for the CDR3 is TGTGCCAGCAGCGTAGCTCACTTGGGTACAGATACGCAGTATTTT.

The V gene is TRBV5-1, the J gene TRBJ1-2, with D possibly TRBD1 on 6 matching bases. The CDR3 extends over 12 amino acids. Per germline, CDR1 SGHRS and CDR2 YFSETQ. V shed 2 bases and J shed 8 bases, with 10 bases lying between them. The DNA for the CDR3 is TGCGCCAGCAGCTTAGACCAGGGGGGCTACACCTTC. Protein product: CASSLDQGGYTF.

This rearrangement joins TRBV27 to TRBJ1-5, with 8 positions matching TRBD1. The J segment lost 7 bases and the V segment lost 4 bases, leaving 9 bases of the junction unmatched. CDR3 length equals 15 residues. CDR1 is MNHEY, CDR2 SMNVEV, per germline (reference sequence). The CDR3 loop is CASSSRTGQGQPQHF. For the CDR3, the DNA is TGTGCCAGCAGTTCCCGGACAGGGCAAGGCCAGCCCCAGCATTTT.

This chain uses TRBV14 with TRBJ2-5; D is unclear. Gene TRBJ2-7 matches the end of the DNA better, so the J call may be wrong. CDR1 SGHDN and CDR2 FVKESK come from the germline V gene. The CDR3 sequence is 15 residues long. The CDR3 region is CASSQDPASSYEQYF. In nucleotides, the CDR3 is TGTGCCAGCAGCCAAGACCCGGCGAGCTCCTACGAGCAGTACTTC.

The chain uses TRBV6-1 and TRBJ2-5; D may be TRBD1 or TRBD2 (5 bases each). The CDR3 sequence is 16 residues long. V was clipped by 3 bases and J by 1 base, with 15 bases between them. Germline V gene lookup returns CDR1 MNHNS and CDR2 SASEGT. The CDR3 loop is CASSEGRLGIQETQYF. In DNA, the CDR3 is TGTGCCAGCAGTGAGGGACGCCTGGGGATCCAAGAGACCCAGTACTTC.

Points on this clone: A read error may account for a junction end that differs from germline. The V gene is TRBV15, the J gene TRBJ2-1, with D possibly TRBD2 on 5 matching bases. Germline values: CDR1 LNHNV, CDR2 YYDKDF (reference sequence). The CDR3 is 15 residues long. The CDR3 loop reads CATSRDLAERNGQFF. The DNA of the CDR3 is TGTGCCACCAGCAGAGATCTGGCAGAGCGGAATGGGCAGTTCTTC.

This clone was observed a single time. This chain connects TRBV7-2 to TRBJ1-4; tentative D call: TRBD1 (5 bases). Germline lookup yields CDR1 SGHTA and CDR2 FQGNSA. The CDR3 covers 13 residues. V was pared by 3 bases and J by 8 bases, with 10 bases between. This chain's CDR3 is CASSFQGGEKLFF. The CDR3 DNA sequence: TGTGCCAGCAGCTTTCAGGGAGGGGAAAAACTGTTTTTT. Using reference TRBV7-2 and TRBJ1-4 for the parts outside the CDR3, the full variable domain is GAGVSQSPSNKVTEKGKDVELRCDPISGHTALYWYRQSLGQGLEFLIYFQGNSAPDKSGLPSDRFSAERTGGSVSTLTIQRTQQEDSAVYLCASSFQGGEKLFFGSGTQLSVL.

The chain carries TRBV4-1 and TRBJ2-4, with 11 nucleotides matching TRBD2. Germline assignment: CDR1 MGHRA and CDR2 YSYEKL. J was trimmed by 0 bases and V by 0 bases; bases with no gene match: 10. There are 20 residues in the CDR3. For the CDR3, the DNA is TGCGCCAGCAGCCAAGATCACAGGACTAGCGGGCCACCAGCCAAAAACATTCAGTACTTC. Protein product: CASSQDHRTSGPPAKNIQYF.

V and J are TRBV9 and TRBJ1-4, with D possibly matching TRBD1 (6 bases). With 4 bases removed from V and 0 bases from J, the gap between germline ends came to 19 bases. The length of the CDR3 is 18 residues. Germline assignment: CDR1 SGDLS and CDR2 YYNGEE. The CDR3 sequence is CASSPAGGSRATNEKLFF. CDR3 nucleotides: TGTGCCAGCAGCCCCGCGGGGGGCAGCCGCGCAACTAATGAAAAACTGTTTTTT.

The CDR3 DNA sequence: TGCGCCAGCAGCATCGGACAGGGAGGGAGCACAGATACGCAGTATTTT. Protein product: CASSIGQGGSTDTQYF. The chain combines TRBV5-1 with TRBJ2-3; D is perhaps TRBD1 (8 bases). The V end lost 4 bases, the J end lost 0 bases, and 15 bases lay between the germline ends. This CDR3 is 16 amino acids long. Germline values: CDR1 SGHRS, CDR2 YFSETQ.

The chain links TRBV5-1 to TRBJ1-2; D unresolved. In germline, CDR1 is SGHRS, CDR2 YFSETQ. The CDR3 consists of 14 residues. Deletions cut 0 bases from V and 0 bases from J, with 6 bases between. In nucleotides, the CDR3 is TGCGCCAGCAGCTTGGAGGCTGCTAACTATGGCTACACCTTC. Protein product: CASSLEAANYGYTF.